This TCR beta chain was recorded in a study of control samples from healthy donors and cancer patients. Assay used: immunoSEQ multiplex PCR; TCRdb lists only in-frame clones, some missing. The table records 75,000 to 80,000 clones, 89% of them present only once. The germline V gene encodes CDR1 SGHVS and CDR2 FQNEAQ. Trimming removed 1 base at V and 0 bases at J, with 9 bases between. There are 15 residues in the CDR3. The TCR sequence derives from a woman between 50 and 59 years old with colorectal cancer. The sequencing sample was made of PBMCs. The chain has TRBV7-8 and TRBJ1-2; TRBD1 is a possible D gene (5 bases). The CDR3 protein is CASSLGGKTNYGYTF. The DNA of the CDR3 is TGTGCCAGCAGCTTAGGGGGGAAAACTAACTATGGCTACACCTTC.